The T cell receptor beta chain under discussion was sequenced for a study of cytomegalovirus exposure and HLA in healthy donors. Study outcomes and limitations: According to reports, the classifier identified cytomegalovirus status with high specificity and sensitivity. In a later analysis, most CMV-associated TCR beta chains appeared HLA-restricted.

CDR3 length equals 14 residues. The germline V and J ends were trimmed by 7 bases and 4 bases, with 15 bases remaining between them. Looked up from germline, CDR1 is SGHTS and CDR2 is YDEGEE. On this clone: The antigen is undetermined.

The PCR had 60 Vbeta and 13 Jbeta primers. Assay used: immunoSEQ multiplex PCR; TCRdb lists only in-frame clones, some missing. The sample has some 210,000 clones; 75% to 90% are singletons. The origin of this receptor is a man aged 30 to 39 in good health and CMV-seronegative. The chain combines TRBV5-8 with TRBJ2-1; D gene unclear. The sequenced sample consisted of PBMCs. The CDR3 nucleotides are TGTGCCAGCCCCGTCAATCTCCTATACAATGAGCAGTTCTTC. Encoded protein: CASPVNLLYNEQFF.